This T cell receptor (beta chain) was captured by sequencing in a study of blood T cell repertoires in COVID-19. The overall study: Acute-phase and convalescent COVID-19 samples originated in the United States, Italy and Spain.

V was pared by 2 bases and J by 5 bases, with 19 bases between. This CDR3 has 16 residues. Looked up from germline, CDR1 is SGDLS and CDR2 is YYNGEE. In the source study's methods: Reference gene primer amplification gave estimated nucleated cell counts. Sequenced by immunoSEQ multiplex PCR; TCRdb stores in-frame clones only, minus some. V and J calls and clone size are as listed in that table; D and trimming were resolved from the DNA. The repertoire holds 200,000 to 250,000 clones, with roughly nine tenths as singletons. Two negative PCRs, clearance, or symptom resolution were required of recovered Cohort 3 donors.

Specimen: PBMCs or T cells enriched from blood (not recorded which). The V call is TRBV9, the J call TRBJ1-2, with D possibly matching TRBD1 (6 bases). The TCR comes from a woman aged 30 to 39 who had recovered from COVID-19. The DNA for the CDR3 is TGTGCCAGCAGCGTGTTTCCCACCGGGACAACGTATGGCTACACCTTC. This sequence encodes CASSVFPTGTTYGYTF.